These T cell receptor beta chains were read from a single sample in a study of T cells after yellow fever vaccination. TCRdb independently ran MiXCR on the 5' RACE reads; one entry per CDR3 protein. The sample holds 400,000 to 650,000 distinct CDR3 sequences; roughly 22% are singletons and the top ten take approximately 16%. This material consisted of PBMCs, taken about 20 days after the first yellow fever vaccination. Source of these receptors: a man aged 18 to 35 who received the YFV17D yellow fever vaccine. CDR3s include the opening cysteine and the closing phenylalanine or tryptophan. Fields, in order: V gene, J gene, D gene, CDR3 length, CDR3 protein. The D gene is left open where the match is weak.

TRBV4-2,TRBJ1-5,NA,17,CASSHNMKGGPGQPQHF
TRBV7-9,TRBJ2-1,NA,14,CASSLLAGIAEQFF
TRBV12-3/TRBV12-4,TRBJ1-6,NA,13,CATGQNDNSPLHF
TRBV20-1,TRBJ1-5,NA,14,CSARDRSGNQPQHF
TRBV11-2,TRBJ2-7,TRBD1,15,CASSVNRGPLYEQYF
TRBV19,TRBJ2-3,TRBD2,15,CASKTSGGITDTQYF
TRBV29-1,TRBJ2-1,NA,12,CSVAWSYNEQFF
TRBV20-1,TRBJ2-3,NA,13,CSARDTYTDTQYF
TRBV7-8,TRBJ1-5,TRBD1,16,CASSFAGTASNQPQHF
TRBV28,TRBJ1-2,TRBD1,14,CASSSRDSNYGYTF
TRBV6-2/TRBV6-3,TRBJ2-7,TRBD1,15,CASTRPGQTAYEQYF
TRBV7-9,TRBJ2-2,NA,15,CASKSVTGMDGELFF
TRBV5-4,TRBJ2-1,NA,14,CASFFGPGENEQFF
TRBV11-2,TRBJ2-3,TRBD2,16,CASSLNSGGRTDTQYF
TRBV19,TRBJ1-6,NA,13,CASSPPGWSPLHF
TRBV7-9,TRBJ2-1,NA,15,CASNTPGVSYNEQFF
TRBV12-3/TRBV12-4,TRBJ2-7,TRBD1,13,CASSSDRGYEQYF
TRBV9,TRBJ1-1,TRBD1,14,CASSATGSNTEAFF
TRBV6-1,TRBJ1-4,TRBD1,16,CASRPPTGAGNEKLFF
TRBV24-1,TRBJ2-3,NA,14,CATSEGAAEDTQYF
TRBV10-3,TRBJ1-5,NA,16,CAISDPPSGIEQPQHF
TRBV11-2,TRBJ2-7,NA,14,CASSPIQGNYEQYF
TRBV9,TRBJ1-6,NA,15,CASSVEGTDNSPLHF
TRBV4-3,TRBJ2-1,NA,13,CASSQGGGREQFF
TRBV27,TRBJ2-3,NA,14,CASSLFAAEGTQYF
TRBV5-1,TRBJ1-5,NA,14,CASRADPGGQPQHF
TRBV14,TRBJ2-6,TRBD2,18,CASSPITSGGTGANVLTF
TRBV10-3,TRBJ2-7,NA,16,CAIFDYTLSSLYEQYF
TRBV5-1,TRBJ2-3,TRBD2,17,CASSPRGGASSTDTQYF
TRBV7-2,TRBJ2-3,NA,15,CASSLGIASSDTQYF
TRBV12-3/TRBV12-4,TRBJ2-2,NA,10,CASVSGELFF
TRBV9,TRBJ2-5,NA,15,CASSVGLRPGETQYF
TRBV12-3/TRBV12-4,TRBJ1-4,NA,13,CASSLAHREKLFF
TRBV5-1,TRBJ2-1,NA,14,CASSLVPGAGEQFF